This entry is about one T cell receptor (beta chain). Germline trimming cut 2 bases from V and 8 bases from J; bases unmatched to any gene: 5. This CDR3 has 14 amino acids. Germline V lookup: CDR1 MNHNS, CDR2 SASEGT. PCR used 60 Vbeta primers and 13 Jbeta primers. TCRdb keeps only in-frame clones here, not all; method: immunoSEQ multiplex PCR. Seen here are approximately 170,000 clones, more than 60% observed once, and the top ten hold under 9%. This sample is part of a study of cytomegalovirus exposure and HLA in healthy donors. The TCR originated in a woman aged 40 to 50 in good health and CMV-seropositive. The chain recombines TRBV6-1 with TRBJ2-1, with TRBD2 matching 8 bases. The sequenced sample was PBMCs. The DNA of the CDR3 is TGTGCCAGCAGTGAATCGGGGCGGGGGGATGAGCAGTTCTTC. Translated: CASSESGRGDEQFF.